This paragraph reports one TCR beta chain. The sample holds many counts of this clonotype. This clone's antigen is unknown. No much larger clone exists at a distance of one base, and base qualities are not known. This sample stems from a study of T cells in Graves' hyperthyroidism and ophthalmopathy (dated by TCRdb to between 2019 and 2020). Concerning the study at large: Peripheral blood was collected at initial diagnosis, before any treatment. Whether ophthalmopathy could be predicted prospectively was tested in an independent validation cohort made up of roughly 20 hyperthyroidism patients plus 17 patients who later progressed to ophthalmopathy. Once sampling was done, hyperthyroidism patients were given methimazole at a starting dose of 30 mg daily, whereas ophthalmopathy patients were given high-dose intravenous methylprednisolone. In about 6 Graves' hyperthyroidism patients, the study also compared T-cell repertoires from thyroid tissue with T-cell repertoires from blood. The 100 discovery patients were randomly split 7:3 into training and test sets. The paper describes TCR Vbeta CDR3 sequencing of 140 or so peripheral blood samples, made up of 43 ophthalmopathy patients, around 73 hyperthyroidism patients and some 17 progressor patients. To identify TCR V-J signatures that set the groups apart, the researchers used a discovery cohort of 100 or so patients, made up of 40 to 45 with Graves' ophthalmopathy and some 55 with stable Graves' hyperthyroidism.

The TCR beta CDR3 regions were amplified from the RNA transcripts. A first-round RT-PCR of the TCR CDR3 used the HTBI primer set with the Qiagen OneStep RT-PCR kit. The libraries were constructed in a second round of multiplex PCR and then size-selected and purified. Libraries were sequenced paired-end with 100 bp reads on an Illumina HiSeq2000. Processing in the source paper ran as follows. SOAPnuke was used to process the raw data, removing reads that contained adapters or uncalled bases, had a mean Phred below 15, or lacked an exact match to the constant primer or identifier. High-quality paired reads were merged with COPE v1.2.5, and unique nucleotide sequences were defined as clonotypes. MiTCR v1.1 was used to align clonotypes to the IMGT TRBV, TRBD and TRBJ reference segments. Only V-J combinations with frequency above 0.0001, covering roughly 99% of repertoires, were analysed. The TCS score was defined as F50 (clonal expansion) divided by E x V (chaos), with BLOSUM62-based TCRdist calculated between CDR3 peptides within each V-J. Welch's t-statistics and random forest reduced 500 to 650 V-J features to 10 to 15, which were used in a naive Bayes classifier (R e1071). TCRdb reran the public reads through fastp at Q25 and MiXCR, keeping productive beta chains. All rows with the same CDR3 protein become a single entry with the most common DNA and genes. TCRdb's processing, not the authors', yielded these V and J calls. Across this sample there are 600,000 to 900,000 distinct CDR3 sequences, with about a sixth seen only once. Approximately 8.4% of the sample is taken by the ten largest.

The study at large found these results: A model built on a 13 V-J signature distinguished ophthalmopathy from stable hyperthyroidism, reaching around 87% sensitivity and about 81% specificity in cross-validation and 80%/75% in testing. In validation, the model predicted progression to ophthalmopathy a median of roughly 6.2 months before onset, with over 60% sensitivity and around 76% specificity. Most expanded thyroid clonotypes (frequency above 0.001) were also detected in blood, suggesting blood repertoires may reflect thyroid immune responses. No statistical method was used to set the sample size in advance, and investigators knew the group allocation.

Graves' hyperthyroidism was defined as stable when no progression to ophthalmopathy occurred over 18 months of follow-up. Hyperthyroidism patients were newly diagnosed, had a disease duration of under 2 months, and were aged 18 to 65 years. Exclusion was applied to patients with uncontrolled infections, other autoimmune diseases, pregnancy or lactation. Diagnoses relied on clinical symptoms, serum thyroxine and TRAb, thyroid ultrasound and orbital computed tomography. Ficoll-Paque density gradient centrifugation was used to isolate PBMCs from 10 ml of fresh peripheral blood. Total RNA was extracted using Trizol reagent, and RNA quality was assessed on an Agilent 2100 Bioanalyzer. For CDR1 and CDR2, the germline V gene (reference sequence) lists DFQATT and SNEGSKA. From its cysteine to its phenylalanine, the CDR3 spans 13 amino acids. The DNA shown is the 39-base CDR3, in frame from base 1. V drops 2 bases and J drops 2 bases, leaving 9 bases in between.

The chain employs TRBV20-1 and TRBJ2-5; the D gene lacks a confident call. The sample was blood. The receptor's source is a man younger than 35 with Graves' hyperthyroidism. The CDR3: CSARQAGQETQYF. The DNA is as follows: TGCAGTGCTAGACAGGCAGGTCAAGAGACCCAGTACTTC.